These T cell receptor beta chains were read from a single sample in a study of beta chain features in type 1 diabetes. Generated by immunoSEQ multiplex PCR, the TCRdb table keeps only in-frame clones and is missing some. Among some 350,000 clones, roughly 12% were seen once, and the ten largest hold roughly 0.016%. Sequencing was performed on naive CD4+ T cells from blood. These receptors all come from a woman younger than 30 with type 1 diabetes. Each CDR3 is given with its conserved first and last residue. The D gene is left open where the match is weak. Size values are once, few and many counts, or a class for expanded clones, and some rows have none.

CDR3 DNA: TGTGCCAGCAGCTTCGGTGGCGGCGGCTACACCTTC
CDR3 protein: CASSFGGGGYTF
J gene: TRBJ1-2
D gene: NA
clone size: few
V gene: TRBV5-6

CDR3 DNA: TGTGCCAGCAGCCCCCGACTAGCGGGGAGCTCTGGGGCCAACGTCCTGACTTTC
CDR3 protein: CASSPRLAGSSGANVLTF
J gene: TRBJ2-6
D gene: TRBD2
clone size: NA
V gene: TRBV7-9

CDR3 DNA: TGTGCCAGCAGCGTAGTCGGGAGGAGCTCCTACAATGAGCAGTTCTTC
CDR3 protein: CASSVVGRSSYNEQFF
J gene: TRBJ2-1
D gene: TRBD2
clone size: NA
V gene: TRBV9

CDR3 DNA: TGCAGCGTACTGGACAGGGGAGGGGAGACCCAGTACTTC
CDR3 protein: CSVLDRGGETQYF
J gene: TRBJ2-5
D gene: TRBD1
clone size: many
V gene: TRBV29-1

CDR3 DNA: TGTGCCAGCAACGACAGGGGGATTTCAGATACGCAGTATTTT
CDR3 protein: CASNDRGISDTQYF
J gene: TRBJ2-3
D gene: TRBD1
clone size: few
V gene: TRBV7-2

CDR3 DNA: TGTGCCAGCAGTTTCGTAGATACGCAGTATTTT
CDR3 protein: CASSFVDTQYF
J gene: TRBJ2-3
D gene: NA
clone size: NA
V gene: TRBV28

CDR3 DNA: TGTGCCAGCAGCCCCCTAAGGCAGGGGGTATCCCGTAGCACAGATACGCAGTATTTT
CDR3 protein: CASSPLRQGVSRSTDTQYF
J gene: TRBJ2-3
D gene: TRBD1
clone size: few
V gene: TRBV7-3

CDR3 DNA: TGTGCCAGCAGCTCGGGACAGTGGAACACCGGGGAGCTGTTTTTT
CDR3 protein: CASSSGQWNTGELFF
J gene: TRBJ2-2
D gene: TRBD1
clone size: few
V gene: TRBV5-4

CDR3 DNA: TGTGCCAGCAGTCGGGGGGCCTACGAGCAGTACTTC
CDR3 protein: CASSRGAYEQYF
J gene: TRBJ2-7
D gene: TRBD2
clone size: NA
V gene: TRBV28

CDR3 DNA: TGTGCCAGCAGCATACAGGAGAACACTGAAGCTTTCTTT
CDR3 protein: CASSIQENTEAFF
J gene: TRBJ1-1
D gene: NA
clone size: few
V gene: TRBV5-4

CDR3 DNA: TGTGCCAGCAGTGAAGTTGGCGGGGGCTACAATGAGCAGTTCTTC
CDR3 protein: CASSEVGGGYNEQFF
J gene: TRBJ2-1
D gene: TRBD2
clone size: few
V gene: TRBV2

CDR3 DNA: TGTGCCAGCAGCTCGGACAGTGGAGAGACCCAGTACTTC
CDR3 protein: CASSSDSGETQYF
J gene: TRBJ2-5
D gene: NA
clone size: NA
V gene: TRBV7-7

CDR3 DNA: TGTGCCAGCAGTTACTCGCTGGGGCTTGGTGGCTACACCTTC
CDR3 protein: CASSYSLGLGGYTF
J gene: TRBJ1-2
D gene: NA
clone size: NA
V gene: TRBV6-5

CDR3 DNA: TGTGCCAGCCCTGGCGGGGGATCGGGCTATGGCTACACCTTC
CDR3 protein: CASPGGGSGYGYTF
J gene: TRBJ1-2
D gene: NA
clone size: NA
V gene: TRBV7-9

CDR3 DNA: TGTGCCAGCAGCCTCACCGGGAGGGGGTACGAAAAACTGTTTTTT
CDR3 protein: CASSLTGRGYEKLFF
J gene: TRBJ1-4
D gene: NA
clone size: NA
V gene: TRBV7-9

CDR3 DNA: TGTGCCAGCTCACCCAACCGGGACAGCGAAGCTTTCTTT
CDR3 protein: CASSPNRDSEAFF
J gene: TRBJ1-1
D gene: TRBD1
clone size: few
V gene: TRBV18

CDR3 DNA: TGTGCCAGCAGCCTACCCCGGGGAACGCAGTATTTT
CDR3 protein: CASSLPRGTQYF
J gene: TRBJ2-3
D gene: NA
clone size: few
V gene: TRBV7-2

CDR3 DNA: TGTGCCAGCATTTGGGACATACAGTACACTGAAGCTTTCTTT
CDR3 protein: CASIWDIQYTEAFF
J gene: TRBJ1-1
D gene: NA
clone size: few
V gene: TRBV2

CDR3 DNA: TGTGCCAGCAGTAAACCGGGACAGGGGAACACTGAAGCTTTCTTT
CDR3 protein: CASSKPGQGNTEAFF
J gene: TRBJ1-1
D gene: TRBD1
clone size: few
V gene: TRBV28

CDR3 DNA: TGTGCCAGCAGGCCCACCGGGACTAGCGGGACCTACGAGCAGTACTTC
CDR3 protein: CASRPTGTSGTYEQYF
J gene: TRBJ2-7
D gene: TRBD2
clone size: NA
V gene: TRBV28

CDR3 DNA: TGTGCTAGTGGTTTGGCACCTAGCGGGAATGCCTATGAGCAGTTCTTC
CDR3 protein: CASGLAPSGNAYEQFF
J gene: TRBJ2-1
D gene: TRBD2
clone size: NA
V gene: TRBV12-5

CDR3 DNA: TGTGCCAGCAGCTTAGACAGGGGAGGAAACACCATATATTTT
CDR3 protein: CASSLDRGGNTIYF
J gene: TRBJ1-3
D gene: TRBD1
clone size: NA
V gene: TRBV7-6

CDR3 DNA: TGTGCCAGCAGCCTGGGGACTAGCCGTCTTGAGCAGTTCTTC
CDR3 protein: CASSLGTSRLEQFF
J gene: TRBJ2-1
D gene: TRBD2
clone size: few
V gene: TRBV7-2

CDR3 DNA: TGTGCCAGCAGTTTGCAACCGGGACAGGGGACTGAAGCTTTCTTT
CDR3 protein: CASSLQPGQGTEAFF
J gene: TRBJ1-1
D gene: TRBD1
clone size: NA
V gene: TRBV28

CDR3 DNA: TGTGCCAGCAGTTCGCGGACAGGGTCCGAGCAGTTCTTC
CDR3 protein: CASSSRTGSEQFF
J gene: TRBJ2-1
D gene: TRBD1
clone size: NA
V gene: TRBV27

CDR3 DNA: TGTGCCAGCAGCTTTAACAGTATCGGCTACACCTTC
CDR3 protein: CASSFNSIGYTF
J gene: TRBJ1-2
D gene: NA
clone size: NA
V gene: TRBV5-4

CDR3 DNA: TGTGCCAGCACTCTGGGGGGGGGAGGGCTGAATGAGCAGTTCTTC
CDR3 protein: CASTLGGGGLNEQFF
J gene: TRBJ2-1
D gene: TRBD2
clone size: few
V gene: TRBV6-1

CDR3 DNA: TGTGCCAGCAGCCCAGGACTGTTAAGGAATGAGCAGTTCTTC
CDR3 protein: CASSPGLLRNEQFF
J gene: TRBJ2-1
D gene: NA
clone size: NA
V gene: TRBV7-3

CDR3 DNA: TGTGCCAGCAGGAGCGTAGCCGGGGAGCTGTTTTTT
CDR3 protein: CASRSVAGELFF
J gene: TRBJ2-2
D gene: NA
clone size: few
V gene: TRBV7-9

CDR3 DNA: TGTGCCAGCAGCTTACTTGCGGGCGCGAACACCGGGGAGCTGTTTTTT
CDR3 protein: CASSLLAGANTGELFF
J gene: TRBJ2-2
D gene: NA
clone size: NA
V gene: TRBV7-2

CDR3 DNA: TGCGCCAGCAGCTCCCGCGGGAGGGCCTGGGACACAGATACGCAGTATTTT
CDR3 protein: CASSSRGRAWDTDTQYF
J gene: TRBJ2-3
D gene: TRBD2
clone size: NA
V gene: TRBV5-1

CDR3 DNA: TGCAGCGCCCAAATCGGGGGGAGCAATCAGCCCCAGCATTTT
CDR3 protein: CSAQIGGSNQPQHF
J gene: TRBJ1-5
D gene: NA
clone size: NA
V gene: TRBV29-1

CDR3 DNA: TGTGCCAGCGTTGGAGGGCCCTCTTCCTACAATGAGCAGTTCTTC
CDR3 protein: CASVGGPSSYNEQFF
J gene: TRBJ2-1
D gene: NA
clone size: NA
V gene: TRBV5-4

CDR3 DNA: TGTGCCAGCAGCGGTAGCGGCATCCAAGAGACCCAGTACTTC
CDR3 protein: CASSGSGIQETQYF
J gene: TRBJ2-5
D gene: NA
clone size: NA
V gene: TRBV9

CDR3 DNA: TGTGCCAGCAGCTTGGTAGGGACTAGCGGCTTCGAGCAGTACTTC
CDR3 protein: CASSLVGTSGFEQYF
J gene: TRBJ2-7
D gene: TRBD2
clone size: NA
V gene: TRBV5-4

CDR3 DNA: TGTGCCACCAGCAGAGTGGTGAGCAAGGCGGACAATGAGCAGTTCTTC
CDR3 protein: CATSRVVSKADNEQFF
J gene: TRBJ2-1
D gene: NA
clone size: few
V gene: TRBV15

CDR3 DNA: TGTGCCAGCTCACCCACTTCAGGGAACAATGAGCAGTTCTTC
CDR3 protein: CASSPTSGNNEQFF
J gene: TRBJ2-1
D gene: NA
clone size: few
V gene: TRBV18

CDR3 DNA: TGTGCCAGCAGCTCCATCGGCCTAGGTAACTATGGCTACACCTTC
CDR3 protein: CASSSIGLGNYGYTF
J gene: TRBJ1-2
D gene: NA
clone size: few
V gene: TRBV5-6

CDR3 DNA: TGTGCCTGGAGTACATCTATGACATCGGGGAGGAATCAGCCCCAGCATTTT
CDR3 protein: CAWSTSMTSGRNQPQHF
J gene: TRBJ1-5
D gene: NA
clone size: NA
V gene: TRBV30

CDR3 DNA: TGTGCCAGCAGCTTAGGGCCGGGACTAGCCTCCGGGGAGCTGTTTTTT
CDR3 protein: CASSLGPGLASGELFF
J gene: TRBJ2-2
D gene: TRBD2
clone size: NA
V gene: TRBV7-8

CDR3 DNA: TGTGCCAGCAGCCAAGATAGGGGGAACACTGAAGCTTTCTTT
CDR3 protein: CASSQDRGNTEAFF
J gene: TRBJ1-1
D gene: NA
clone size: NA
V gene: TRBV4-2

CDR3 DNA: TGTGCCAGCAGTTTATCCCGACAGGGACCAGAGACCCAGTACTTC
CDR3 protein: CASSLSRQGPETQYF
J gene: TRBJ2-5
D gene: TRBD1
clone size: few
V gene: TRBV28

CDR3 DNA: TGCAGCGTAAGGACTAGCGTCCATGAGCAGTTCTTC
CDR3 protein: CSVRTSVHEQFF
J gene: TRBJ2-1
D gene: TRBD2
clone size: NA
V gene: TRBV29-1

CDR3 DNA: TGCGCCAGCAGCCAAGATCTTTTACCGGGGTATCCCGAGACCCAGTACTTC
CDR3 protein: CASSQDLLPGYPETQYF
J gene: TRBJ2-5
D gene: NA
clone size: few
V gene: TRBV4-3

CDR3 DNA: TGTGCCATCAGTGAGCGGGGACTAGCGGGACACTACAATGAGCAGTTCTTC
CDR3 protein: CAISERGLAGHYNEQFF
J gene: TRBJ2-1
D gene: TRBD2
clone size: few
V gene: TRBV10-3

CDR3 DNA: TGTGCCAGCAGTCCGGTGGGCTACTATGGCTACACCTTC
CDR3 protein: CASSPVGYYGYTF
J gene: TRBJ1-2
D gene: NA
clone size: NA
V gene: TRBV6-5

CDR3 DNA: TGTGCCAGCAGCCAAGCTAGCGGAACCACAGATACGCAGTATTTT
CDR3 protein: CASSQASGTTDTQYF
J gene: TRBJ2-3
D gene: TRBD2
clone size: NA
V gene: TRBV9

CDR3 DNA: TGCAGCGTTTCGACTGGAAGCTCCTACAATGAGCAGTTCTTC
CDR3 protein: CSVSTGSSYNEQFF
J gene: TRBJ2-1
D gene: NA
clone size: few
V gene: TRBV29-1

CDR3 DNA: TGTGCCAGCAGCGCCCGCCGGGACAGGGGAAATGAAAAACTGTTTTTT
CDR3 protein: CASSARRDRGNEKLFF
J gene: TRBJ1-4
D gene: TRBD1
clone size: NA
V gene: TRBV13

CDR3 DNA: TGTGCCAGCAGCTTAATGCGGGGCGGGAGAAGCACAGATACGCAGTATTTT
CDR3 protein: CASSLMRGGRSTDTQYF
J gene: TRBJ2-3
D gene: TRBD2
clone size: NA
V gene: TRBV7-8

CDR3 DNA: TGTGCCAGCAGCCAAGATCTGAACGGGAATGAAAAACTGTTTTTT
CDR3 protein: CASSQDLNGNEKLFF
J gene: TRBJ1-4
D gene: NA
clone size: NA
V gene: TRBV4-2

CDR3 DNA: TGTGCCAGCAGCTCACGGCTAGGTCGGTTCGATGAGCAGTTCTTC
CDR3 protein: CASSSRLGRFDEQFF
J gene: TRBJ2-1
D gene: NA
clone size: NA
V gene: TRBV7-2

CDR3 DNA: TGTGCCAGCAGTTCCGGGGGTTCAGTTGATGAGCAGTTCTTC
CDR3 protein: CASSSGGSVDEQFF
J gene: TRBJ2-1
D gene: NA
clone size: NA
V gene: TRBV28

CDR3 DNA: TGTGCCAGTAGTATAGGGCCTTACCAAGAGACCCAGTACTTC
CDR3 protein: CASSIGPYQETQYF
J gene: TRBJ2-5
D gene: NA
clone size: few
V gene: TRBV19

CDR3 DNA: TGTGCCAGCAGTTCCAGGTACACTGAAGCTTTCTTT
CDR3 protein: CASSSRYTEAFF
J gene: TRBJ1-1
D gene: NA
clone size: NA
V gene: TRBV28

CDR3 DNA: TGCGCCAGCAGCCGGGCGATGGGGCCCACAGATACGCAGTATTTT
CDR3 protein: CASSRAMGPTDTQYF
J gene: TRBJ2-3
D gene: NA
clone size: many
V gene: TRBV4-3

CDR3 DNA: TGTGCCTGGAGTGTACGGGGGACGGTGTCAAATACGCAGTATTTT
CDR3 protein: CAWSVRGTVSNTQYF
J gene: TRBJ2-3
D gene: NA
clone size: few
V gene: TRBV30